The 27 T cell receptor beta chains below were found in one sample sequenced in a study of blood T cell repertoires in COVID-19. The assay was immunoSEQ multiplex PCR, and TCRdb's table has in-frame clones only and misses some. The data contain about 42,000 clones, about 77% of them singletons. Sequenced material: peripheral blood. The receptor set was obtained from a woman in her sixties or seventies with acute or convalescent COVID-19.

The gene calls are TRBV7-2 and TRBJ1-1; 11 bases match TRBD1. The CDR3 sequence is 15 residues long. Germline CDR1 and CDR2: SGHTA and FQGNSA. Trimming took 3 bases from V and 7 from J; bases not matched to a gene: 7. The CDR3 reads CASSFWTGGFGEAFF. CDR3 nucleotide sequence: TGTGCCAGCAGCTTCTGGACAGGGGGCTTTGGTGAAGCTTTCTTT.

This clone appeared a single time. One junction end disagrees with the germline gene, perhaps due to a read error. This chain connects TRBV7-7 to TRBJ2-3; 8 nucleotides match TRBD2. The CDR3 spans 19 residues. Germline CDR1 and CDR2: SSHAT and FNYEAQ (reference sequence). The CDR3 DNA sequence: TGTGCTAGCACCGTTGGGCATAGGTTAGCGGGGCACAACACAGATACGCAGTATTTT. Translating it yields CASTVGHRLAGHNTDTQYF.

The CDR3 bases are TGTGCCAGCAGCCTTCCCACAGATACGCAGTATTTT. It translates to CASSLPTDTQYF. This sequence joins TRBV7-9 and TRBJ2-3; D gene unclear. CDR1 and CDR2 (germline): SEHNR, FQNEAQ (reference sequence). With 5 bases removed from V and 2 bases from J, the gap between germline ends came to 5 bases. This CDR3 is 12 amino acids long.

In its sample, this clone was seen once. The genes are TRBV18 and TRBJ1-5; D gene uncertain. CDR3 length: 12 amino acids. V gave up 3 bases and J gave up 5 bases, with 5 bases separating them. From germline, CDR1 is KGHSH and CDR2 LQKENI. Written as DNA, the CDR3 is TGTGCCAGCTCACCTCCCGATCAGCCCCAGCATTTT. Translation gives CASSPPDQPQHF.

V usage is TRBV21-1 and J usage is TRBJ1-5. TRBV21-1 is a listed pseudogene. The CDR3 covers 16 residues. The CDR3, as DNA: TGTGCCAGCAGCCCAAGGGAGGGGGGCGGTAGTCAGCCCCAGCATTTT. Translating it yields CASSPREGGGSQPQHF.

The chain has TRBV19 and TRBJ2-3, with D possibly matching TRBD2 (6 bases). The V end was cut by 1 base, the J end by 1 base, with 6 bases between. Germline V lookup: CDR1 LNHDA, CDR2 SQIVND (reference sequence). The CDR3 loop spans 14 amino acids. The CDR3 loop reads CASSIGRGTDTQYF. Here the CDR3 DNA reads TGTGCCAGTAGTATAGGGAGGGGCACAGATACGCAGTATTTT.

This rearrangement joins TRBV6-2 or TRBV6-3 to TRBJ2-3; 8 nucleotides align to TRBD1. The CDR3 totals 15 residues. V was clipped by 2 bases and J by 4 bases; unmatched bases: 5. Germline V gene data show CDR1 as MNHEY and CDR2 as SVGEGT. The CDR3 protein is CASSYRTGTADTQYF. The CDR3 DNA sequence: TGTGCCAGCAGTTACCGGACAGGGACTGCAGATACGCAGTATTTT.

There are a few counts of this clone. The chain is built from TRBV11-2 and TRBJ2-7; 13 positions agree with TRBD2. CDR1 is SGHAT, CDR2 FQNNGV, per germline. The CDR3 extends over 15 amino acids. J lost 4 bases, V lost 5 bases, and 5 bases had no gene match. The DNA for the CDR3 is TGTGCCAGCAGCCCCGGGACTAGCGGGGTTTACGAGCAGTACTTC. Its translation is CASSPGTSGVYEQYF.

As regards this clone: The junction does not match germline at one end; this may be a read error. V and J are TRBV19 and TRBJ1-1, with a weak D call TRBD1 (6 bases). CDR3 size: 13 residues. Germline assignment: CDR1 LNHDA and CDR2 SQIVND (reference sequence). Here the CDR3 reads CASSTGQNTEAFF. The CDR3 DNA reads as TGTGCCAGCAGTACGGGACAGAACACTGAAGCTTTCTTT.

This chain joins TRBV11-3 and TRBJ2-2; unclear D gene. The CDR3 contains 14 residues. Germline CDR1 reads SGHNT; CDR2 reads YENEEA. Trimming stripped 2 bases from V and 3 bases from J, with 7 bases between. CDR3 nucleotides: TGTGCCAGCAGCTTATATGGAGACACCGGGGAGCTGTTTTTT. It is translated as CASSLYGDTGELFF.

The V call is TRBV9, the J call TRBJ1-5; weak D call: TRBD1 (5 bases). This CDR3 region has 11 residues. The ends were cut back, 7 bases at V and 9 bases at J, with 11 bases in the middle. Germline V CDR1 and CDR2: SGDLS, YYNGEE. Here the CDR3 reads CASGRDRPQHF. In nucleotides, the CDR3 is TGTGCCAGCGGAAGAGACAGGCCCCAGCATTTT.

The CDR3 DNA is TGTGCCAGCAGTTATACCGGGACAGTCAATTCACCCCTCCACTTT. It translates to CASSYTGTVNSPLHF. This chain links TRBV6-5 with TRBJ1-6, with 7 nucleotides matching TRBD1. V was clipped by 3 bases and J by 7 bases; unmatched bases: 6. Germline CDR1 reads MNHEY; CDR2 reads SVGAGI. The CDR3 is made up of 15 amino acids.

The chain couples TRBV10-1 to TRBJ2-7, with 10 bases aligning to TRBD1. After removal of 5 bases from V and 5 bases from J, the junction contained 3 bases not matched to a gene. The CDR3 runs to 13 residues. Germline assignment: CDR1 WNHNN and CDR2 SYGVQD (reference sequence). This chain's CDR3 is CASSSGQGNEQYF. The DNA for the CDR3 is TGCGCCAGCAGTTCGGGACAGGGGAACGAGCAGTACTTC.

Written as DNA, the CDR3 is TGTGCCACCAGTGACCCTGGGACAGAAAACATTCAGTACTTC. Translation: CATSDPGTENIQYF. This chain uses TRBV24-1 with TRBJ2-4, with TRBD1 matching over 7 bases. V trimming: 4 bases; J trimming: 5 bases; junction bases outside the gene matches: 4. The length of the CDR3 is 14 residues. In germline, CDR1 is KGHDR, CDR2 SFDVKD.

This sequence joins TRBV7-8 and TRBJ2-7, with TRBD1 identical over 8 bases. J lost 9 bases, V lost 2 bases, and 12 bases had no gene match. The CDR3 spans 15 residues. The germline V gene encodes CDR1 SGHVS and CDR2 FQNEAQ. DNA of the CDR3: TGTGCCAGCAGCTTACTTACTCCCGGGACAGGAGGGCAGTACTTC. This translates into CASSLLTPGTGGQYF.

This rearrangement joins TRBV28 to TRBJ1-5, with a possible D match to TRBD1 (5 bases). Trimming cost V 8 bases and J 0 bases, with 14 bases left between them. Germline V CDR1 and CDR2: MDHEN, SYDVKM. The CDR3 length is 15 residues. CDR3 in amino acids: CASGSGWGSNQPQHF. The CDR3 DNA reads as TGTGCCAGCGGATCAGGGTGGGGTAGCAATCAGCCCCAGCATTTT.

This clone was picked up one time. V and J are TRBV4-3 and TRBJ1-1; no clear D. The V gene lost 4 bases and the J gene lost 1 base, with 10 bases spanning the gap. The CDR3 loop spans 14 amino acids. Germline assignment: CDR1 LGHNA and CDR2 YSLEER. CDR3 sequence: CASSRTIRNTEAFF. The DNA for the CDR3 is TGCGCCAGCAGCCGCACTATTCGGAACACTGAAGCTTTCTTT.

This chain joins TRBV4-1 and TRBJ1-4; the D gene is possibly TRBD1 (6 bases). In germline, CDR1 is MGHRA, CDR2 YSYEKL. The CDR3 sequence is 18 residues long. V was cut by 1 base and J by 2 bases, with 17 bases left in between. CDR3 loop: CASSQAAQGMGTNEKLFF. CDR3 bases: TGCGCCAGCAGCCAAGCGGCTCAGGGGATGGGGACTAATGAAAAACTGTTTTTT.

This clone was observed a single time. The chain carries TRBV11-3 and TRBJ2-5; 7 bases match TRBD1. CDR1 and CDR2 (germline): SGHNT, YENEEA. V lost 5 bases to trimming and J lost 4 bases; unmatched junction nucleotides: 10. There are 15 residues in the CDR3. The CDR3 DNA reads as TGTGCCAGCAGCACAGAGACAGGGAGTGGAGAGACCCAGTACTTC. Translated: CASSTETGSGETQYF.

This clone has just a few counts. V and J are TRBV10-3 and TRBJ1-2, with unresolved D. With 10 bases removed from V and 1 base from J, the gap between germline ends came to 7 bases. Germline lookup yields CDR1 ENHRY and CDR2 SYGVKD. The CDR3 consists of 11 residues. The CDR3 spells CATGVNYGYTF. The CDR3 region has the DNA TGTGCCACCGGGGTTAACTATGGCTACACCTTC.

The V call is TRBV10-3, the J call TRBJ1-2, with D possibly TRBD1 on 6 matching bases. Germline V gene sequence: CDR1 ENHRY, CDR2 SYGVKD. The CDR3 is 17 residues long. Trimming pared 10 bases from V and 4 bases from J, leaving 28 bases between. The CDR3 loop reads CATALMIQGGSSYGYTF. The CDR3 DNA is TGTGCCACCGCACTAATGATACAGGGTGGATCTAGCTATGGCTACACCTTC.

This clone has a handful of counts. J is TRBJ2-7 and V is TRBV12-1; the DNA was not compared with TRBD1, the D call given in the table. TRBV12-1 is tagged as a pseudogene. CDR3 length: 15 amino acids. The CDR3 region is CASSFALQRTYEQYF. CDR3 nucleotides: TGTGCCAGCAGCTTTGCCCTACAGAGAACCTACGAGCAGTACTTC.

The chain carries TRBV21-1 and TRBJ1-1. TRBV21-1 corresponds to a pseudogene. The CDR3 is 16 residues long. The CDR3, as DNA: TGTGCCAGCAGTGGTCAATTAGCTACACAACGCACTGAAGCTTTCTTT. The encoded protein is CASSGQLATQRTEAFF.

The chain recombines TRBV7-9 with TRBJ1-6; tentatively, D is TRBD1 (5 bases). The CDR3 is made up of 14 amino acids. Germline V gene lookup returns CDR1 SEHNR and CDR2 FQNEAQ (reference sequence). V was pared by 6 bases and J by 7 bases, with 13 bases between. The CDR3 loop is CASSSQGTNSPLHF. Here the CDR3 DNA reads TGTGCCAGCAGTTCGCAGGGTACCAATTCACCCCTCCACTTT.

The gene calls are TRBV28 and TRBJ2-7; possible D gene TRBD1, 5 bases. This CDR3 contains 15 residues. Germline V gene sequence: CDR1 MDHEN, CDR2 SYDVKM. V lost 6 bases, J lost 0 bases, and 15 bases lay in between. CDR3 sequence (DNA): TGTGCCAGCAGCTCCGTTGACAGATCCTCCTACGAGCAGTACTTC. It translates to CASSSVDRSSYEQYF.

This chain joins TRBV28 and TRBJ2-1; tentatively, D is TRBD2 (6 bases). The ends were cut back, 5 bases at V and 8 bases at J, with 22 bases in the middle. Germline V gives CDR1 MDHEN, CDR2 SYDVKM. The CDR3 has 16 residues. CDR3 sequence (DNA): TGTGCCAGCAGTCCCACCCCTCGGGACTTCCACCATGAGCAGTTCTTC. It encodes CASSPTPRDFHHEQFF.

This chain uses TRBV24-1 with TRBJ2-1; TRBD2 agrees at 14 bases. The CDR3 has 17 amino acids. CDR1 KGHDR and CDR2 SFDVKD come from the germline V gene. Losses at the gene ends were 3 bases for V and 10 bases for J; bases not matched to a gene: 10. The CDR3 loop reads CATSDPTGTSGRIEQFF. The CDR3 nucleotides read TGTGCCACCAGTGATCCTACCGGGACTAGCGGGAGAATAGAGCAGTTCTTC.